The 21 T cell receptor beta chains presented below share a single source sample, sequenced in a study of blood T cell repertoires in COVID-19. Assay used: immunoSEQ multiplex PCR; TCRdb lists only in-frame clones, some missing. The profile shows 100,000 or so clones, about nine tenths of them singletons. The sequenced material came from peripheral blood. These receptors were collected from a woman between 45 and 60 years old in a cohort sampled during active COVID-19.

This clone was observed a few times. This chain uses TRBV5-4 with TRBJ2-5; no reliable D call. CDR1 SGHNT and CDR2 YYREEE come from the germline V gene (reference sequence). V lost 2 bases to trimming and J lost 1 base, with 12 bases between them. The CDR3 spans 15 residues. The CDR3 is CASSLESGIQETQYF. The CDR3 bases are TGTGCCAGCAGCTTAGAGAGTGGTATCCAAGAGACCCAGTACTTC.

The chain uses TRBV7-9 and TRBJ2-3; 11 bases fit TRBD1. The CDR3 has 16 amino acids. The V and J ends lost 6 bases and 2 bases, in that order; junction bases with no gene match: 7. The germline CDR1 and CDR2 sequences are SEHNR and FQNEAQ (reference sequence). This CDR3 is CASRRTGGVSTDTQYF. Written as DNA, the CDR3 is TGTGCCAGCAGAAGGACAGGGGGCGTCTCCACAGATACGCAGTATTTT. Using reference TRBV7-9 and TRBJ2-3 for the parts outside the CDR3, the full variable domain is DTGVSQNPRHKITKRGQNVTFRCDPISEHNRLYWYRQTLGQGPEFLTYFQNEAQLEKSRLLSDRFSAERPKGSFSTLEIQRTEQGDSAMYLCASRRTGGVSTDTQYFGPGTRLTVL.

The V gene is TRBV7-2, the J gene TRBJ2-7, with 7 bases aligning to TRBD1. CDR3 length: 13 residues. From germline, CDR1 is SGHTA and CDR2 FQGNSA. With 5 bases clipped from V and 6 bases from J, the junction kept 7 bases outside the gene matches. This CDR3 reads CASSADREAEQYF. The DNA of the CDR3 is TGTGCCAGCAGCGCAGACAGGGAAGCCGAGCAGTACTTC.

The chain combines TRBV11-1 with TRBJ2-7; 7 nucleotides match TRBD2. The V gene end was trimmed by 2 bases and the J gene end by 2 bases; junction bases not matched to a gene: 3. This CDR3 comprises 14 residues. Germline loops: CDR1 SGHAT, CDR2 FQDESV (reference sequence). The CDR3 here is CASSLPGGTYEQYF. For the CDR3, the DNA is TGTGCCAGCAGCTTACCCGGGGGGACCTACGAGCAGTACTTC.

The CDR3 reads CASSAIGRGGEQFF. The CDR3 DNA reads as TGCGCCAGCAGCGCAATTGGTCGGGGGGGTGAGCAGTTCTTC. The chain has TRBV4-1 and TRBJ2-1, with 8 bases matching TRBD2. Germline V gene data show CDR1 as MGHRA and CDR2 as YSYEKL. The CDR3 covers 14 residues. The J segment lost 9 bases and the V segment lost 5 bases, leaving 9 bases of the junction unmatched.

The chain recombines TRBV18 with TRBJ2-1; TRBD1 matches at 9 bases. CDR1 and CDR2 (germline): KGHSH, LQKENI. Trimming took 6 bases from V and 2 from J; bases not matched to a gene: 5. This CDR3 has 15 amino acids. CDR3 DNA sequence: TGTGCCAGCTCCCAGGGACAGGGAACCTACAATGAGCAGTTCTTC. Translating gives CASSQGQGTYNEQFF. Based on the CDR3 plus reference TRBV18 and TRBJ2-1, the full variable domain is NAGVMQNPRHLVRRRGQEARLRCSPMKGHSHVYWYRQLPEEGLKFMVYLQKENIIDESGMPKERFSAEFPKEGPSILRIQQVVRGDSAAYFCASSQGQGTYNEQFFGPGTRLTVL.

V is TRBV27 and J is TRBJ1-1; 7 nucleotides match TRBD1. The CDR3 is made up of 14 amino acids. V was clipped by 5 bases and J by 3 bases; unmatched bases: 6. Germline-derived CDR1 and CDR2 are MNHEY and SMNVEV (reference sequence). CDR3 sequence: CASSIDRADTEAFF. The CDR3 nucleotides are TGTGCCAGCAGTATCGACAGGGCCGACACTGAAGCTTTCTTT.

The V call is TRBV3-1 (or the pseudogene TRBV3-2), the J call TRBJ2-2; perhaps TRBD1 as D (5 bases). The CDR3 has 17 residues. Trimming removed 0 bases from V and 2 bases from J, with 13 bases in between. Germline CDR1 LGHDT, CDR2 YNNKEL (reference sequence). The CDR3: CASSQEHGRDNTGELFF. The CDR3 bases are TGTGCCAGCAGCCAAGAGCACGGCAGGGATAACACCGGGGAGCTGTTTTTT.

The J gene is TRBJ2-3, the V gene TRBV24-1; a possible D gene is TRBD2 (6 bases). The CDR3 sequence is 15 residues long. Deletions cut 6 bases from V and 1 base from J, with 13 bases between. Germline V gene sequence: CDR1 KGHDR, CDR2 SFDVKD. The CDR3 nucleotides read TGTGCCACCAGTCCGAACCCGGGGGGCACAGATACGCAGTATTTT. Amino acids: CATSPNPGGTDTQYF.

The chain is built from TRBV4-1 and TRBJ2-7; perhaps TRBD1 as D (7 bases). V lost 3 bases to trimming and J lost 4 bases, with 13 bases between them. This CDR3 has 14 residues. Germline values: CDR1 MGHRA, CDR2 YSYEKL. CDR3 in amino acids: CASSQAGQPYEQYF. The CDR3 nucleotides are TGCGCCAGCAGCCAGGCGGGACAGCCTTACGAGCAGTACTTC.

The J gene is TRBJ2-3, the V gene TRBV13, with D uncertain. With 5 bases removed from V and 5 bases from J, the gap between germline ends came to 14 bases. CDR1 is PRHDT and CDR2 is FYEKMQ in the germline V gene (reference sequence). The CDR3 extends over 14 amino acids. The CDR3 loop is CASSLPLVLDTQYF. In DNA, the CDR3 is TGTGCCAGCAGCCTCCCCCTAGTCCTAGATACGCAGTATTTT.

The V gene is TRBV6-5, the J gene TRBJ1-2, with TRBD1 identical over 7 bases. J lost 5 bases, V lost 0 bases, and 6 bases had no gene match. CDR3 size: 15 residues. The germline gives CDR1 MNHEY, CDR2 SVGAGI. In DNA, the CDR3 is TGTGCCAGCAGTTACTCGGCAGGGGGGCTATATGGCTACACCTTC. Protein: CASSYSAGGLYGYTF.

The genes are TRBV19 and TRBJ2-7, with 9 bases aligning to TRBD1. This CDR3 contains 15 residues. Trimming at V came to 5 bases and at J to 4 bases, leaving 9 bases not matched to a gene. Germline lookup yields CDR1 LNHDA and CDR2 SQIVND (reference sequence). The CDR3, as DNA: TGTGCCAGTAGTCGAACAGGGGGCTTCCGTTACGAGCAGTACTTC. Encoded protein: CASSRTGGFRYEQYF. The entire variable domain, with the rest obtained from reference TRBV19 and TRBJ2-7, is as follows: DGGITQSPKYLFRKEGQNVTLSCEQNLNHDAMYWYRQDPGQGLRLIYYSQIVNDFQKGDIAEGYSVSREKKESFPLTVTSAQKNPTAFYLCASSRTGGFRYEQYFGPGTRLTVT.

The chain carries TRBV4-2 and TRBJ1-2, with 8 bases matching TRBD1. This CDR3 spans 16 amino acids. V was pared by 1 base and J by 4 bases, with 8 bases of the junction left unmatched. Germline V gene lookup returns CDR1 LGHNA and CDR2 YNFKEQ. CDR3 nucleotides: TGTGCCAGCAGCCAAGTAAGAGACAGGGGACCCTATGGCTACACCTTC. Translation: CASSQVRDRGPYGYTF.

The chain links TRBV9 to TRBJ2-7; 8 bases agree with TRBD1. This CDR3 is 13 amino acids long. Germline V gene data show CDR1 as SGDLS and CDR2 as YYNGEE. V shed 3 bases, J shed 5 bases, and the junction held 4 bases outside the gene matches. For the CDR3, the DNA is TGTGCCAGCAGCGACTCGACAGGGGACGAGCAGTACTTC. Residues: CASSDSTGDEQYF.

This chain uses TRBV5-1 with TRBJ2-6; maybe TRBD1 (5 bases). The V gene lost 4 bases and the J gene lost 0 bases, with 8 bases spanning the gap. The CDR3 runs to 15 residues. Germline V gene sequence: CDR1 SGHRS, CDR2 YFSETQ. CDR3 sequence (DNA): TGCGCCAGCAGCCTGACAGTCTCTGGGGCCAACGTCCTGACTTTC. This translates into CASSLTVSGANVLTF.

V is TRBV7-6 and J is TRBJ1-1, with 7 bases matching TRBD1. The V and J ends lost 5 bases and 3 bases, in that order; junction bases with no gene match: 6. The CDR3 sequence is 14 residues long. Germline V gene lookup returns CDR1 SGHVS and CDR2 FNYEAQ. CDR3: CASSQGTVDTEAFF. The CDR3 DNA follows: TGTGCCAGCAGCCAGGGGACAGTTGACACTGAAGCTTTCTTT.

The genes are TRBV2 and TRBJ1-2; TRBD1 agrees at 11 bases. Germline V gives CDR1 SNHLY, CDR2 FYNNEI. The CDR3 covers 17 residues. Trimming took 5 bases from V and 8 from J; bases not matched to a gene: 16. The DNA for the CDR3 is TGTGCCAGCAGTTTAACCCCCCCAGGACAGGGGGCAGAGGGCTACACCTTC. This translates into CASSLTPPGQGAEGYTF.

A few counts support this clone. J is TRBJ1-5 and V is TRBV19, with D tentatively TRBD1 (6 bases). The CDR3 has 16 amino acids. The germline gives CDR1 LNHDA, CDR2 SQIVND (reference sequence). V lost 3 bases and J 5 bases, leaving 17 bases between the germline ends. CDR3 residues: CASSMRVGGGYQPQHF. The DNA for the CDR3 is TGTGCCAGTAGTATGAGGGTAGGGGGTGGTTATCAGCCCCAGCATTTT. Looking up the rest from reference TRBV19 and TRBJ1-5 gives the full variable domain: DGGITQSPKYLFRKEGQNVTLSCEQNLNHDAMYWYRQDPGQGLRLIYYSQIVNDFQKGDIAEGYSVSREKKESFPLTVTSAQKNPTAFYLCASSMRVGGGYQPQHFGDGTRLSIL.

This chain links TRBV28 with TRBJ2-7; D is possibly TRBD1 (6 bases). With 7 bases removed from V and 3 bases from J, the gap between germline ends came to 19 bases. The length of the CDR3 is 15 residues. CDR1 and CDR2 from the germline V gene are MDHEN and SYDVKM. CDR3: CASTRLGQENYEQYF. The CDR3 nucleotides read TGTGCCAGCACTCGCTTGGGACAAGAAAACTACGAGCAGTACTTC.

The rearrangement uses TRBV3-1 (or the pseudogene TRBV3-2) and TRBJ2-1, with 16 bases that match TRBD2. The ends lost 4 bases at V and 5 bases at J; junction bases unmatched: 5. The CDR3 loop spans 17 amino acids. Germline CDR1 LGHDT, CDR2 YNNKEL (reference sequence). CDR3 DNA sequence: TGTGCCAGCAGCCCGGGACTAGCGGGGGGGCTCGACAATGAGCAGTTCTTC. Amino acids: CASSPGLAGGLDNEQFF.